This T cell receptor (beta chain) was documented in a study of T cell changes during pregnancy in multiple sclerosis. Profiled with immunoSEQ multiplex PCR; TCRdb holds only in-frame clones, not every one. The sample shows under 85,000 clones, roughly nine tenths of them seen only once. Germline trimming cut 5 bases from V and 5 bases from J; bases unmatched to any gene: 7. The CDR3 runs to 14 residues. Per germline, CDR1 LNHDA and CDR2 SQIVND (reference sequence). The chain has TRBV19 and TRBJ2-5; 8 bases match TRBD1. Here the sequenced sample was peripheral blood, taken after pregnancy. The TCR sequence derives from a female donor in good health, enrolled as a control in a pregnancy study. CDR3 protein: CASSAGQGRETQYF. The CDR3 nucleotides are TGTGCCAGTAGTGCCGGACAGGGTCGGGAGACCCAGTACTTC.